What follows is one TCR beta chain and its context. The target antigen is unknown. This specimen comes from a study of cytomegalovirus exposure and HLA in healthy donors. The overall study: An analysis done earlier identified 90 million to 120 million unique TCR beta sequences from around 180 million T cells. Study-wide findings and caveats: CMV serostatus was the sole immune exposure data available. Both high specificity and high sensitivity reportedly marked the classifier's diagnosis of cytomegalovirus status.

Trimming took 6 bases from V and 2 from J; bases not matched to a gene: 0. Germline loops: CDR1 LNHDA, CDR2 SQIVND (reference sequence). CDR3 length: 13 amino acids. The PCR contained 60 Vbeta and 13 Jbeta primers. Per the study methods: About 11 million of the 75 million to 95 million unique TCR beta chains counted in a later analysis were shared. Clones were sequenced by immunoSEQ multiplex PCR, and TCRdb holds only the in-frame ones, with some missing. The V and J calls and clone size were taken over from that table, and D and trimming were inferred from the DNA. The profile shows around 280,000 clones, roughly 89% of them singletons.

Input material: PBMCs. The receptor's source is a woman between 18 and 29 years old in good health and CMV-seronegative. This chain connects TRBV19 to TRBJ1-5; 8 bases are shared with TRBD1. The CDR3 DNA sequence: TGTGCCAGTAGGGGACAGGGCAATCAGCCCCAGCATTTT. Translation: CASRGQGNQPQHF.